This is a list of T cell receptor beta chains from one sample in a study of CD8 T cells in ankylosing spondylitis. A single record per CDR3 protein comes from TCRdb applying MiXCR to the 5' RACE reads. Counted here are under 120,000 distinct CDR3 sequences, under 30% occurring once; the ten biggest clones make up approximately 13%. The sequenced sample was synovial fluid, either unsorted or a sorted T cell fraction (not recorded which). These receptors were taken from a male donor with ankylosing spondylitis. Both conserved end residues are part of each CDR3. A D gene is named only where the DNA matches it firmly. Part of the rows lack a size; the others show once, few, many or a class for expanded clones.

J | V | size | D | DNA | CDR3
TRBJ2-1 | TRBV3-1 | few | TRBD2 | TGTGCCAGCAGCCTATGGACTAGCGATCACAATGAGCAGTTCTTC | CASSLWTSDHNEQFF
TRBJ1-2 | TRBV7-2 | NA | NA | TGTGCCAGCAGCCCCGCGCCCCAGGGAATCTATGGCTACACCTTC | CASSPAPQGIYGYTF
TRBJ1-3 | TRBV10-3 | NA | NA | TGTGCCATCAGCCCCGACCTCTTCTCTGGAAACACCATATATTTT | CAISPDLFSGNTIYF
TRBJ2-7 | TRBV7-9 | NA | TRBD2 | TGTGCCAGCACAAGGGAGGGATTAATCAACGAGCAGTACTTC | CASTREGLINEQYF
TRBJ2-1 | TRBV3-1 | many | TRBD1 | TGTGCCAGCAGCCCTGGACAGGGAGCTGAGCAGTTCTTC | CASSPGQGAEQFF
TRBJ2-2 | TRBV27 | many | NA | TGTGCCAGCAGTCCACAGACCGGGGAGCTGTTTTTT | CASSPQTGELFF
TRBJ2-7 | TRBV7-2 | medium-sized | TRBD2 | TGTGCCAGCAGCTACATAGCGGGTGGTGAGCAGTACTTC | CASSYIAGGEQYF
TRBJ2-1 | TRBV27 | many | NA | TGTGCCAGCAGTTCGACTTATGAGCAGTTCTTC | CASSSTYEQFF
TRBJ2-3 | TRBV24-1 | few | TRBD2 | TGTGCCACCAGTGCCCATGGGACTAGCGGTGCTAGCACAGATACGCAGTATTTT | CATSAHGTSGASTDTQYF
TRBJ2-2 | TRBV4-2 | many | NA | TGTGCCAGCAGCTTAATGGAGGGCACCGGGGAGCTGTTTTTT | CASSLMEGTGELFF
TRBJ2-4 | TRBV20-1 | many | NA | TGCAGTGCTAGACGACTAACTCAACTAGCCAAAAACATTCAGTACTTC | CSARRLTQLAKNIQYF
TRBJ2-6 | TRBV10-2 | NA | NA | TGCGCCAGCAGGGGCCCTGGGGCCAACGTCCTGACTTTC | CASRGPGANVLTF
TRBJ1-2 | TRBV25-1 | NA | NA | TGTGCCAGCTTGGGGGACACCCGCCTCGGTTATGGCTACACCTTC | CASLGDTRLGYGYTF
TRBJ2-3 | TRBV27 | NA | NA | TGTGCCAGCAGTAGACACGCCGGGGGTACGCAGTATTTT | CASSRHAGGTQYF
TRBJ1-1 | TRBV11-3 | once | NA | TGTGCCAGCAGCTTCATATCGGGATCCACTGAAGCTTTCTTT | CASSFISGSTEAFF
TRBJ2-3 | TRBV7-6 | NA | TRBD2 | TGTGCCAGCAGCTTCGTACTAGCGGGAGGGGCGCGTGATACGCAGTATTTT | CASSFVLAGGARDTQYF
TRBJ2-3 | TRBV7-9 | few | TRBD1 | TGTGCCAGCAGCCAAGGAGACAGGGTGACAGATACGCAGTATTTT | CASSQGDRVTDTQYF
TRBJ2-1 | TRBV5-1 | many | TRBD2 | TGCGCCAGCAGCTTCGGCGGGAGGGGTAACAATGAGCAGTTCTTC | CASSFGGRGNNEQFF
TRBJ2-5 | TRBV24-1 | many | TRBD1 | TGTGCCACCAGTGACCCCACAGGGGGCCTAGAGACCCAGTACTTC | CATSDPTGGLETQYF
TRBJ1-1 | TRBV11-2 | few | NA | TGTGCCAGCAGCTTAGCCGAACTCGGGAACACTGAAGCTTTCTTT | CASSLAELGNTEAFF
TRBJ2-1 | TRBV12-3/TRBV12-4 | NA | NA | TGTGCCAGCAGTTTTAGCGGATACTACAATGAGCAGTTCTTC | CASSFSGYYNEQFF
TRBJ2-7 | TRBV28 | many | NA | TGTGCCAGCAGCCTCGCAATCGCGGGTTCCTACGAGCAGTACTTC | CASSLAIAGSYEQYF
TRBJ2-1 | TRBV5-1 | NA | NA | TGCGCCAGCAGCTTTGTTACAGGGAACAATGAGCAGTTCTTC | CASSFVTGNNEQFF
TRBJ1-5 | TRBV30 | many | NA | TGTGCCTGGAGTGTAACGGCGGGGCGTCAGCCCCAGCATTTT | CAWSVTAGRQPQHF